The 6 T cell receptor beta chains below all came from one sample that was sequenced in a study of OX40 agonist ivuxolimab in advanced cancers. Data came from immunoSEQ multiplex PCR; TCRdb stores just in-frame clones and leaves some out. Here the sample spans 18,000 or so clones, 85% to 90% being singletons. The material sequenced was CD4+ or CD8+ T cells sorted from blood, taken in a trial of the OX40 agonist ivuxolimab. The source of these receptors is an adult with an advanced solid tumor such as melanoma, head and neck, liver or kidney cancer.

The chain employs TRBV7-6 and TRBJ1-1, with D perhaps TRBD1 (5 bases). From germline, CDR1 is SGHVS and CDR2 FNYEAQ. The CDR3 covers 13 residues. With 6 bases removed from V and 4 bases from J, the gap between germline ends came to 12 bases. The CDR3 nucleotides are TGTGCCAGCAGAGACAGTTTCGGCACTGAAGCTTTCTTT. Translating gives CASRDSFGTEAFF.

This clone came up a few times. The chain recombines TRBV19 with TRBJ2-1, with 12 bases identical to TRBD2. CDR1 and CDR2 (germline): LNHDA, SQIVND (reference sequence). This CDR3 is built from 14 residues. The V gene end was trimmed by 5 bases and the J gene end by 7 bases; junction bases not matched to a gene: 3. For the CDR3, the DNA is TGTGCCAGTAGTCGGACTAGCGGGACTAATGAGCAGTTCTTC. Protein: CASSRTSGTNEQFF.

The chain uses TRBV29-1 and TRBJ1-1; possibly TRBD1 for D (6 bases). The CDR3 loop spans 13 amino acids. Per germline, CDR1 SQVTM and CDR2 ANQGSEA. With 6 bases removed from V and 0 bases from J, the gap between germline ends came to 11 bases. The CDR3 nucleotides are TGCAGCGTCTACAGGGATCTGAACACTGAAGCTTTCTTT. Amino acids: CSVYRDLNTEAFF.

J is TRBJ2-3 and V is TRBV4-2, with D possibly being TRBD2 (6 bases). V dropped 1 base and J dropped 3 bases, with 8 bases sitting between them. The CDR3 is made up of 14 amino acids. CDR1 is LGHNA and CDR2 is YNFKEQ in the germline V gene. CDR3 loop: CASSQGLDTDTQYF. The CDR3 nucleotides are TGTGCCAGCAGCCAAGGACTAGATACAGATACGCAGTATTTT.

This CDR3 reads CASSPLTGSSYEQYF. CDR3 bases: TGTGCCAGCAGCCCCCTAACAGGGAGCTCCTACGAGCAGTACTTC. The V call is TRBV9, the J call TRBJ2-7; maybe TRBD1 (6 bases). This CDR3 is built from 15 residues. Trimming stripped 4 bases from V and 0 bases from J, with 14 bases between. The germline V gene encodes CDR1 SGDLS and CDR2 YYNGEE.

A single count supports this clone. The chain has TRBV27 and TRBJ2-3; 11 bases line up with TRBD2. CDR1 and CDR2 from the germline V gene are MNHEY and SMNVEV (reference sequence). Germline trimming cut 0 bases from V and 3 bases from J; bases unmatched to any gene: 2. This CDR3 comprises 16 residues. The CDR3 protein is CASSLSTSGITDTQYF. CDR3 bases: TGTGCCAGCAGTTTATCGACTAGCGGGATAACAGATACGCAGTATTTT.